This entry lists 30 T cell receptor beta chains sequenced from one sample in a study of OX40 agonist ivuxolimab in advanced cancers. Sequencing used immunoSEQ multiplex PCR; TCRdb keeps in-frame clones, though not all of them. The table shows some 59,000 clones, with around 90% occurring only once. Sequenced here: CD4+ or CD8+ T cells sorted from blood, sampled in a trial of the OX40 agonist ivuxolimab. The receptors here all came from an adult with an advanced solid tumor such as melanoma, head and neck, liver or kidney cancer.

This chain uses TRBV5-4 with TRBJ2-5, with 10 bases aligning to TRBD2. The CDR3 has 14 amino acids. Germline CDR1 SGHNT, CDR2 YYREEE (reference sequence). The ends lost 4 bases at V and 5 bases at J; junction bases unmatched: 5. The CDR3 nucleotides are TGTGCCAGCAGCGCTAGCGGGAGTATGGAGACCCAGTACTTC. Protein sequence: CASSASGSMETQYF.

The CDR3 DNA is TGTGCCAGCAGCCAACCCCCGAACAGGAACACTGAAGCTTTCTTT. Protein sequence: CASSQPPNRNTEAFF. This chain links TRBV7-9 with TRBJ1-1; no clear D. Germline CDR1 reads SEHNR; CDR2 reads FQNEAQ (reference sequence). V lost 5 bases, J lost 1 base, and 14 bases lay in between. This CDR3 has 15 amino acids. The variable domain in full, with the rest retrieved from reference TRBV7-9 and TRBJ1-1, is DTGVSQNPRHKITKRGQNVTFRCDPISEHNRLYWYRQTLGQGPEFLTYFQNEAQLEKSRLLSDRFSAERPKGSFSTLEIQRTEQGDSAMYLCASSQPPNRNTEAFFGQGTRLTVV.

The CDR3 loop is CAIRSDAGQGYEQYF. CDR3 sequence (DNA): TGTGCCATCAGAAGTGACGCGGGACAGGGCTACGAGCAGTACTTC. This chain links TRBV10-3 with TRBJ2-5; 9 bases map to TRBD1. Matching the DNA end better, TRBJ2-7 makes the J call doubtful. There are 15 residues in the CDR3. CDR1 is ENHRY, CDR2 SYGVKD, per germline.

The genes are TRBV15 and TRBJ2-4; D is possibly TRBD2 (6 bases). V was clipped by 4 bases and J by 3 bases, with 7 bases between them. Germline V gene sequence: CDR1 LNHNV, CDR2 YYDKDF (reference sequence). CDR3 size: 13 residues. CDR3 coding DNA: TGTGCCACCAGCAAGGGAGGCAAAAACATTCAGTACTTC. Protein: CATSKGGKNIQYF.

This clone has a single count. V and J are TRBV28 and TRBJ1-3; 7 positions match TRBD1. Germline V gives CDR1 MDHEN, CDR2 SYDVKM. Unmatched junction bases numbered 9, after V lost 1 base and J lost 3 bases. The CDR3 is 17 residues long. The CDR3 nucleotides are TGTGCCAGCAGTTTATCCCAGACAGGGTATTATGGAAACACCATATATTTT. Translating it yields CASSLSQTGYYGNTIYF.

This chain uses TRBV5-1 with TRBJ2-5, with TRBD1 matching 7 bases. The ends lost 6 bases at V and 0 bases at J; junction bases unmatched: 11. The CDR3 is 16 amino acids. Germline V gene data show CDR1 as SGHRS and CDR2 as YFSETQ. The CDR3 DNA reads TGCGCCAGCACCATGGGACAGCTGGTTTACCAAGAGACCCAGTACTTC. As protein: CASTMGQLVYQETQYF.

The V and J genes are TRBV7-6 and TRBJ2-7; TRBD1 aligns across 11 bases. The V gene end was trimmed by 2 bases and the J gene end by 3 bases; junction bases not matched to a gene: 6. CDR3 length: 16 residues. Germline V CDR1 and CDR2: SGHVS, FNYEAQ. The DNA for the CDR3 is TGTGCCAGCAGCTTAAGTTCCGGGACAGGGGGCTACGAGCAGTACTTC. Translated: CASSLSSGTGGYEQYF.

This rearrangement joins TRBV14 to TRBJ2-7; 7 nucleotides line up with TRBD1. The CDR3 runs to 13 residues. Germline lookup yields CDR1 SGHDN and CDR2 FVKESK. Trimming at V came to 8 bases and at J to 3 bases, leaving 7 bases not matched to a gene. Here the CDR3 DNA reads TGTGCCAGCTCGGGGACAGTGCTCTACGAGCAGTACTTC. Translated, it gives CASSGTVLYEQYF.

This clone was found a few times. This chain joins TRBV15 and TRBJ2-1, with no clear D. The germline V gene has CDR1 LNHNV and CDR2 YYDKDF (reference sequence). CDR3 size: 15 residues. Trimming stripped 0 bases from V and 9 bases from J, with 15 bases between. CDR3 residues: CATSRDWATRSEQFF. The CDR3 region has the DNA TGTGCCACCAGCAGAGATTGGGCAACCCGGAGTGAGCAGTTCTTC.

The J gene is TRBJ2-7, the V gene TRBV19; TRBD1 aligns across 9 bases. The germline V gene has CDR1 LNHDA and CDR2 SQIVND (reference sequence). V was pared by 6 bases and J by 3 bases, with 3 bases of the junction left unmatched. The length of the CDR3 is 13 residues. The chain's CDR3 is CASSRDRDYEQYF. The CDR3 bases are TGTGCCAGTAGCCGGGACAGGGACTACGAGCAGTACTTC. The variable domain in full, with the rest retrieved from reference TRBV19 and TRBJ2-7, is DGGITQSPKYLFRKEGQNVTLSCEQNLNHDAMYWYRQDPGQGLRLIYYSQIVNDFQKGDIAEGYSVSREKKESFPLTVTSAQKNPTAFYLCASSRDRDYEQYFGPGTRLTVT.

V is TRBV20-1 and J is TRBJ1-1; no clear D. Trimming removed 2 bases at V and 6 bases at J, with 7 bases between. The CDR3 has 11 residues. Germline loops: CDR1 DFQATT, CDR2 SNEGSKA (reference sequence). CDR3 DNA: TGCAGTGCTAGACCGCGTTCTGAAGCTTTCTTT. Translation gives CSARPRSEAFF.

This chain joins TRBV7-3 and TRBJ2-3; D uncertain. CDR1 is SGHTA and CDR2 is FQGTGA in the germline V gene. V was pared by 2 bases and J by 4 bases, with 7 bases between. The CDR3 length is 13 residues. DNA of the CDR3: TGTGCCAGCAGCTTACGATTTGCAGATACGCAGTATTTT. Its protein product is CASSLRFADTQYF.

This clone has just a few counts. This chain joins TRBV4-1 and TRBJ2-1, with TRBD2 matching 9 bases. Germline V gene data show CDR1 as MGHRA and CDR2 as YSYEKL. The CDR3 has 16 residues. The ends lost 3 bases at V and 2 bases at J; junction bases unmatched: 5. The DNA of the CDR3 is TGCGCCAGCAGCCAGGTTAGACTAGCGGCCTACAATGAGCAGTTCTTC. This gives the protein CASSQVRLAAYNEQFF.

V is TRBV10-3 and J is TRBJ2-3, with TRBD2 matching 10 bases. Germline values: CDR1 ENHRY, CDR2 SYGVKD. The V gene end was trimmed by 10 bases and the J gene end by 1 base; junction bases not matched to a gene: 5. The CDR3 length is 14 residues. The CDR3 region has the DNA TGTGCCACGACAGCGGGAGGGGGCACAGATACGCAGTATTTT. It specifies CATTAGGGTDTQYF.

V is TRBV7-2 and J is TRBJ2-7; 7 positions match TRBD1. The CDR3 length is 13 residues. Germline loops: CDR1 SGHTA, CDR2 FQGNSA. V lost 5 bases, J lost 7 bases, and 8 bases stayed unmatched. CDR3 bases: TGTGCCAGCAGCCTAGACAGGGCAAGGGAGCAGTACTTC. Its translation: CASSLDRAREQYF.

The chain employs TRBV15 and TRBJ1-1, with D perhaps matching TRBD1 (5 bases). V dropped 0 bases and J dropped 4 bases, with 9 bases sitting between them. The CDR3 is made up of 14 amino acids. CDR1 LNHNV and CDR2 YYDKDF come from the germline V gene (reference sequence). The CDR3 DNA reads as TGTGCCACCAGCAGAGATCAGGGTGGCACTGAAGCTTTCTTT. Its translation: CATSRDQGGTEAFF.

The J gene is TRBJ2-5, the V gene TRBV7-6; D uncertain. This CDR3 has 13 residues. CDR1 SGHVS and CDR2 FNYEAQ come from the germline V gene. Trimming shortened V by 4 bases and J by 2 bases, and 8 bases separated the two germline ends. This CDR3 is CASSSLQQETQYF. In DNA, the CDR3 is TGTGCCAGCAGCTCCCTCCAACAAGAGACCCAGTACTTC.

The genes are TRBV6-1 and TRBJ2-1, with 10 positions matching TRBD1. Germline V gene data show CDR1 as MNHNS and CDR2 as SASEGT. This CDR3 comprises 17 residues. Germline trimming cut 1 base from V and 0 bases from J; bases unmatched to any gene: 3. The CDR3 loop is CASSEETGGTSYNEQFF. The CDR3 nucleotides are TGTGCCAGCAGTGAAGAGACAGGGGGCACCTCCTACAATGAGCAGTTCTTC.

As DNA, the CDR3 is TGTGCCAGTAGTATACCCCAGGGGAGGAGGAACCAAGAGACCCAGTACTTC. Translation: CASSIPQGRRNQETQYF. The chain is built from TRBV19 and TRBJ2-5, with D perhaps TRBD1 or TRBD2 (6 bases each). V was pared by 2 bases and J by 0 bases, with 16 bases between. The CDR3 is made up of 17 amino acids. Germline CDR1 is LNHDA and CDR2 is SQIVND (reference sequence).

In its sample, this clone was seen once. V gene TRBV6-1 combines with J gene TRBJ2-5; 9 bases fit TRBD1. This CDR3 has 13 amino acids. The germline V gene encodes CDR1 MNHNS and CDR2 SASEGT. Trimming removed 4 bases from V and 4 bases from J; junction bases left unmatched: 1. CDR3 amino acids: CASSVDRGETQYF. The CDR3 coding sequence is TGTGCCAGCAGTGTGGACAGGGGAGAGACCCAGTACTTC.

This chain links TRBV6-5 with TRBJ2-3, with 10 nucleotides matching TRBD2. The CDR3 spans 15 residues. The germline V gene has CDR1 MNHEY and CDR2 SVGAGI. V shed 0 bases and J 6 bases; nucleotides not matched to a gene: 3. CDR3 sequence reads: CASSYSRLAGDTQYF. The CDR3 nucleotides are TGTGCCAGCAGTTACTCGCGACTAGCGGGCGATACGCAGTATTTT.

The CDR3 DNA reads as TGTGCCAGCAGTCCGCGGGGCAGCTACTACCAAGAGACCCAGTACTTC. It encodes CASSPRGSYYQETQYF. This chain joins TRBV5-6 and TRBJ2-5; TRBD2 is a possible D gene (6 bases). The CDR3 consists of 16 residues. V gave up 5 bases and J gave up 0 bases, with 17 bases separating them. Germline V lookup: CDR1 SGHDT, CDR2 YYEEEE.

The chain has TRBV29-1 and TRBJ1-3; no clear D. CDR3 size: 15 residues. V lost 5 bases, J lost 0 bases, and 14 bases lay in between. Germline values: CDR1 SQVTM, CDR2 ANQGSEA. DNA for the CDR3: TGCAGCGTTTCGGGTCACGAGAACTCTGGAAACACCATATATTTT. Its translation: CSVSGHENSGNTIYF.

The rearrangement joins TRBV4-2 to TRBJ2-7; the D gene is possibly TRBD2 (7 bases). The CDR3 has 17 amino acids. The germline V gene encodes CDR1 LGHNA and CDR2 YNFKEQ. V was trimmed by 4 bases and J by 0 bases, leaving 19 bases between them. In DNA form, the CDR3 reads TGTGCCAGCAGCCTAAAGGGGGGGACACCTCCCTCCTACGAGCAGTACTTC. Its protein is CASSLKGGTPPSYEQYF.

The rearrangement links TRBV25-1 to TRBJ2-3, with D unresolved. Per germline, CDR1 MGHDK and CDR2 SYGVNS. CDR3 length equals 16 residues. Deletions cut 1 base from V and 2 bases from J, with 13 bases between. CDR3 amino acids: CASSEFPGRDTDTQYF. CDR3 DNA: TGTGCCAGCAGTGAATTTCCCGGGCGAGACACAGATACGCAGTATTTT.

V and J are TRBV15 and TRBJ2-7; 8 nucleotides match TRBD1. Losses at the gene ends were 0 bases for V and 4 bases for J; bases not matched to a gene: 5. The CDR3 length is 15 residues. Germline assignment: CDR1 LNHNV and CDR2 YYDKDF (reference sequence). CDR3 DNA sequence: TGTGCCACCAGCAGAGACAGGGGGCTGGGGTACGAGCAGTACTTC. Translation gives CATSRDRGLGYEQYF.

The chain has TRBV2 and TRBJ1-2; the D is unclear. The CDR3 spans 16 residues. V dropped 5 bases and J dropped 4 bases, with 20 bases sitting between them. Per germline, CDR1 SNHLY and CDR2 FYNNEI. The CDR3 protein is CASSQRRILLGYGYTF. The CDR3, as DNA: TGTGCCAGCAGTCAAAGGAGGATTTTGCTCGGCTATGGCTACACCTTC. The complete variable domain, with remaining parts taken from reference TRBV2 and TRBJ1-2, reads EPEVTQTPSHQVTQMGQEVILRCVPISNHLYFYWYRQILGQKVEFLVSFYNNEISEKSEIFDDQFSVERPDGSNFTLKIRSTKLEDSAMYFCASSQRRILLGYGYTFGSGTRLTVV.

The V call is TRBV7-9, the J call TRBJ1-1; 7 positions match TRBD1. This CDR3 comprises 13 residues. CDR1 SEHNR and CDR2 FQNEAQ come from the germline V gene (reference sequence). V trimming: 4 bases; J trimming: 9 bases; junction bases outside the gene matches: 8. For the CDR3, the DNA is TGTGCCAGCAGCTATAGGACAGGACCTCAAGCTTTCTTT. This encodes CASSYRTGPQAFF.

The genes are TRBV30 and TRBJ2-7; D gene ambiguous. With 0 bases removed from V and 9 bases from J, the gap between germline ends came to 12 bases. Germline V gives CDR1 GTSNPN, CDR2 SVGIG (reference sequence). The CDR3 sequence is 12 residues long. CDR3: CAWSVLRLGQYF. The CDR3, as DNA: TGTGCCTGGAGTGTACTGCGGTTAGGGCAGTACTTC.

V and J are TRBV5-1 and TRBJ2-1, with 11 bases lining up with TRBD2. The germline CDR1 and CDR2 sequences are SGHRS and YFSETQ. Trimming cost V 4 bases and J 5 bases; bases outside gene matches: 14. The CDR3 covers 18 residues. The CDR3, as DNA: TGCGCCAGCAGCCCCTTAGGGCTAGCGGGAGGATTCGACAATGAGCAGTTCTTC. This translates into CASSPLGLAGGFDNEQFF.